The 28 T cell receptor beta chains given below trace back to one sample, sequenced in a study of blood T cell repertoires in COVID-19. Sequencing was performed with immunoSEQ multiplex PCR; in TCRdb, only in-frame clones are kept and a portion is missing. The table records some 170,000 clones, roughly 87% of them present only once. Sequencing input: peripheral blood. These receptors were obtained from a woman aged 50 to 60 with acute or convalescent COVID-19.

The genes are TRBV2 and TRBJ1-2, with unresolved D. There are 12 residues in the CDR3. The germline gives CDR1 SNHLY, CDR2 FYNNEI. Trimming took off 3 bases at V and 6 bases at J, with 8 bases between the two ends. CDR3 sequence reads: CASSDNANGYTF. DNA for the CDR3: TGTGCCAGCAGTGATAATGCTAATGGCTACACCTTC.

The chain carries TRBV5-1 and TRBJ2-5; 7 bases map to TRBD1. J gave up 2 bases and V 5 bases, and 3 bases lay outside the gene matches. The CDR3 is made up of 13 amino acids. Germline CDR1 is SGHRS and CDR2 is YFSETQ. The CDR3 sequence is CASRTGDQETQYF. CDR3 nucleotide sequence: TGCGCCAGCAGAACAGGGGATCAAGAGACCCAGTACTTC.

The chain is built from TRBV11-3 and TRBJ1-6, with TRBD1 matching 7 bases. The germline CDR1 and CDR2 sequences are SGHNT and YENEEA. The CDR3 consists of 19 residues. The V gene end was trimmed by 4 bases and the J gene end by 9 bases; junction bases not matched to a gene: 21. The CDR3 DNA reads TGTGCCAGCAGCTCAAACTATGGGACAGCCGAACGATTTGGTTCACCCCTCCACTTT. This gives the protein CASSSNYGTAERFGSPLHF.

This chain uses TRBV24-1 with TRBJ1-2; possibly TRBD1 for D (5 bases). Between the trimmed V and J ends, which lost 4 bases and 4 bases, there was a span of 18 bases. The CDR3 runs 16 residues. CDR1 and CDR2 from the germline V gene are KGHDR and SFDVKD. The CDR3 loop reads CATSDPRDSSGYGYTF. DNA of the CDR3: TGTGCCACCAGTGACCCCCGGGACTCATCTGGCTATGGCTACACCTTC.

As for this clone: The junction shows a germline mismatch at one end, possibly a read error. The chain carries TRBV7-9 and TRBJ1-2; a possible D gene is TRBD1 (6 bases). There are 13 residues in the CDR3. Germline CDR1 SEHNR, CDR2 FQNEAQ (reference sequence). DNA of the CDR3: TGTGCCAGCAGCCTAGCTGGGGGCCGAGGCTACACCTTC. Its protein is CASSLAGGRGYTF.

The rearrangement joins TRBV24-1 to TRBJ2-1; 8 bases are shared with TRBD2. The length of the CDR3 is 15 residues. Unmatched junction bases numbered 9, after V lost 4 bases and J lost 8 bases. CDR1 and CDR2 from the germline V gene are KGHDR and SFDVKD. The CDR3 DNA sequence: TGTGCCACCAGTGAATCACGGGGGGGCCAGGATGAGCAGTTCTTC. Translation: CATSESRGGQDEQFF.

The CDR3 DNA is TGTGCCAGCAGCTTGCCCCCTTCGACAGGGATTGGCTACACCTTC. This encodes CASSLPPSTGIGYTF. This rearrangement joins TRBV5-4 to TRBJ1-2; 7 nucleotides match TRBD1. CDR3 length: 15 residues. The V gene end was trimmed by 1 base and the J gene end by 7 bases; junction bases not matched to a gene: 10. Germline V gene sequence: CDR1 SGHNT, CDR2 YYREEE (reference sequence). Looking up the rest from reference TRBV5-4 and TRBJ1-2 gives the full variable domain: ETGVTQSPTHLIKTRGQQVTLRCSSQSGHNTVSWYQQALGQGPQFIFQYYREEENGRGNFPPRFSGLQFPNYSSELNVNALELDDSALYLCASSLPPSTGIGYTFGSGTRLTVV.

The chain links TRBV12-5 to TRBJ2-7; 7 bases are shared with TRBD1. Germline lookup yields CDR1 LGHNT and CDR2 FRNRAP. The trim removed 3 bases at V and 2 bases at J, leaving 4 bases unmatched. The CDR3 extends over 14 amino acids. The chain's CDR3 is CASGFRDSAYEQYF. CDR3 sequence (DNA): TGTGCTAGTGGTTTCCGGGACAGCGCCTACGAGCAGTACTTC.

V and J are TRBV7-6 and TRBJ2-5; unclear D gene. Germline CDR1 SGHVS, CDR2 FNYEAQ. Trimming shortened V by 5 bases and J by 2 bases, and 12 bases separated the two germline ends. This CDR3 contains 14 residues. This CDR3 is CASSQSGLQETQYF. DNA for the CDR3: TGTGCCAGCAGCCAGTCTGGGCTGCAAGAGACCCAGTACTTC.

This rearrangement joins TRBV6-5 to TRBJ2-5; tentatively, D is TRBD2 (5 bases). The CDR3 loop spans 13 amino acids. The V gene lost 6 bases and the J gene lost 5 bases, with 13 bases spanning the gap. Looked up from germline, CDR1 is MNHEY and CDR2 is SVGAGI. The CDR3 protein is CASRRVPQETQYF. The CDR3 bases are TGTGCCAGCAGGAGGGTTCCTCAGGAGACCCAGTACTTC.

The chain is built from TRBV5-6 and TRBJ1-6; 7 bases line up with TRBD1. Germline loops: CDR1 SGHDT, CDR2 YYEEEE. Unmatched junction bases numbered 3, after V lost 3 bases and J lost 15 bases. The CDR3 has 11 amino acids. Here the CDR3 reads CASSSGQHLHF. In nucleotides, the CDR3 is TGTGCCAGCAGCTCGGGACAGCACCTCCACTTT.

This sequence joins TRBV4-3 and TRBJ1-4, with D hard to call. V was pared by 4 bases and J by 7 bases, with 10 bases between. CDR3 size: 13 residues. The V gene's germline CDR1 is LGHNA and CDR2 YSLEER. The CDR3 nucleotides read TGCGCCAGCAGCCTTCTAAGCGGTGAAAAACTGTTTTTT. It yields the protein CASSLLSGEKLFF.

The CDR3 nucleotides read TGTGCCAGCAGCCGGCGGGGAGACGGCAATCAGCCCCAGCATTTT. This encodes CASSRRGDGNQPQHF. The V gene is TRBV5-5, the J gene TRBJ1-5; D not resolved. The CDR3 loop spans 15 amino acids. V was cut by 4 bases and J by 2 bases, with 13 bases left in between. CDR1 and CDR2 from the germline V gene are SGHKS and YYEKEE (reference sequence).

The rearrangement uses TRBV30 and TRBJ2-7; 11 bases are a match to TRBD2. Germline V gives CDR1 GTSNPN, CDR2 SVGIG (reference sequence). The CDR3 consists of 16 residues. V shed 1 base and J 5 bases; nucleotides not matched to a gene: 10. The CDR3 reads CAWSAPQTSGGHEQYF. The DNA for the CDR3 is TGTGCCTGGAGTGCACCTCAAACTAGCGGGGGTCACGAGCAGTACTTC.

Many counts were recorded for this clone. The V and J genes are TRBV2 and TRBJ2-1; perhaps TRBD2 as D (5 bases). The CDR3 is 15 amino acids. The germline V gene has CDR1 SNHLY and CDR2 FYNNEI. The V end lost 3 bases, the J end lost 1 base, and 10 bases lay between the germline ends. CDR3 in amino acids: CASSDGGRSYNEQFF. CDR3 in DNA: TGTGCCAGCAGTGATGGCGGGCGTTCCTACAATGAGCAGTTCTTC.

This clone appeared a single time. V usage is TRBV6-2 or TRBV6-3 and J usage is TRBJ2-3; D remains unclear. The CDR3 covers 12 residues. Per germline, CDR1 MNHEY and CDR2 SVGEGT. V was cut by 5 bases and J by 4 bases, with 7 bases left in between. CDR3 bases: TGTGCCAGCAGTCCCTTGTCAGATACGCAGTATTTT. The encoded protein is CASSPLSDTQYF.

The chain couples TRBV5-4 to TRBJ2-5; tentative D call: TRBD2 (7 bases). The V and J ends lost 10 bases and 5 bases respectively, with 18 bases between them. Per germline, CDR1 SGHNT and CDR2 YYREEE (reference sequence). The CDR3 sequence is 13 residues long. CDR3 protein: CALTSGGMETQYF. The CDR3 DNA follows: TGTGCCCTAACATCGGGGGGCATGGAGACCCAGTACTTC. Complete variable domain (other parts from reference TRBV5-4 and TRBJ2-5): ETGVTQSPTHLIKTRGQQVTLRCSSQSGHNTVSWYQQALGQGPQFIFQYYREEENGRGNFPPRFSGLQFPNYSSELNVNALELDDSALYLCALTSGGMETQYFGPGTRLLVL.

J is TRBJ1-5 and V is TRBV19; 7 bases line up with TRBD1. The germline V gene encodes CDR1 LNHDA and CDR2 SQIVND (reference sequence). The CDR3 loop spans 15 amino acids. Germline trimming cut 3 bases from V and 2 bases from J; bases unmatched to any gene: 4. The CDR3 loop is CASSIATGGNQPQHF. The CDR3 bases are TGTGCCAGTAGTATCGCTACAGGGGGCAATCAGCCCCAGCATTTT.

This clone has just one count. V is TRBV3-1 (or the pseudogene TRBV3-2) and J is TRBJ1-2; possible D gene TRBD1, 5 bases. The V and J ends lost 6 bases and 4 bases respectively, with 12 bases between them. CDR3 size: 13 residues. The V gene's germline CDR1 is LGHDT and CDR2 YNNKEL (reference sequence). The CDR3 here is CASRNETAYGYTF. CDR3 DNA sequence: TGTGCCAGCAGGAATGAGACAGCCTATGGCTACACCTTC.

CDR3 residues: CSVAPWGGSYNEQFF. The DNA of the CDR3 is TGCAGCGTTGCCCCCTGGGGGGGGTCCTACAATGAGCAGTTCTTC. The rearrangement uses TRBV29-1 and TRBJ2-1, with 7 bases matching TRBD2. Germline-derived CDR1 and CDR2 are SQVTM and ANQGSEA. The CDR3 is 15 residues long. V lost 4 bases and J lost 1; bases outside the gene matches: 7.

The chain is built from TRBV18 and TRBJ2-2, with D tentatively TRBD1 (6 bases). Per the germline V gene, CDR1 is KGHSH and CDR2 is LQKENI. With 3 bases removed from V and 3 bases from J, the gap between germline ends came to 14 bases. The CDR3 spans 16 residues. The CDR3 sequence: CASSPLTGPDTGELFF. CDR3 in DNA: TGTGCCAGCTCACCGCTGACAGGCCCCGACACCGGGGAGCTGTTTTTT.

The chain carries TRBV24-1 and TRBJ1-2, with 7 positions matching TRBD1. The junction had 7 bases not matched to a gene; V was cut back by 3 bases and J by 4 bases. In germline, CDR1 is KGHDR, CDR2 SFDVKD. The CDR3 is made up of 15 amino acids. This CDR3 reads CATSDPFTGAYGYTF. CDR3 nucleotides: TGTGCCACCAGTGATCCCTTTACAGGGGCCTATGGCTACACCTTC.

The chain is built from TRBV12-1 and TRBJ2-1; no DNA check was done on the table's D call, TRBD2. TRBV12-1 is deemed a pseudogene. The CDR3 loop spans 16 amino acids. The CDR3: CASSFAWESSYNEQFF. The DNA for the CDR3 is TGTGCCAGCAGCTTTGCGTGGGAGAGCTCCTACAATGAGCAGTTCTTC.

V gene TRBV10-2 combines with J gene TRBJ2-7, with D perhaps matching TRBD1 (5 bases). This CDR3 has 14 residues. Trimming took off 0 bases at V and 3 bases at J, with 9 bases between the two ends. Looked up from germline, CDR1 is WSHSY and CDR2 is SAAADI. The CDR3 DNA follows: TGCGCCAGCAGTGAGTCTCCAGGGTTCTACGAGCAGTACTTC. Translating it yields CASSESPGFYEQYF.

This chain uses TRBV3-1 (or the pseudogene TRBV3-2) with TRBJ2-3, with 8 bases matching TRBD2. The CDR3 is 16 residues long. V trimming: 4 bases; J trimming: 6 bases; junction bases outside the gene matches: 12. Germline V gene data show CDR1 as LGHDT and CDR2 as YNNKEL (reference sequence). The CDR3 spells CASSPLGGLGLDTQYF. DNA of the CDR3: TGTGCCAGCAGCCCTCTCGGGGGACTAGGATTGGATACGCAGTATTTT.

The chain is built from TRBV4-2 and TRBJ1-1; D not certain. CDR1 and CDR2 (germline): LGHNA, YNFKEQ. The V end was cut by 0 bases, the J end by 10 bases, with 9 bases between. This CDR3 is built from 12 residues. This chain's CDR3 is CASSQDRSGAFF. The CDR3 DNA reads TGTGCCAGCAGCCAAGATAGGAGCGGAGCTTTCTTT.

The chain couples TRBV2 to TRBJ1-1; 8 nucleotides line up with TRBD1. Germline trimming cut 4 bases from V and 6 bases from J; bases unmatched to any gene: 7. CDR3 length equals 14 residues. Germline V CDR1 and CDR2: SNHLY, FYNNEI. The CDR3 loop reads CASSGVWDRSEAFF. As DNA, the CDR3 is TGTGCCAGCAGTGGGGTTTGGGACAGGTCTGAAGCTTTCTTT.

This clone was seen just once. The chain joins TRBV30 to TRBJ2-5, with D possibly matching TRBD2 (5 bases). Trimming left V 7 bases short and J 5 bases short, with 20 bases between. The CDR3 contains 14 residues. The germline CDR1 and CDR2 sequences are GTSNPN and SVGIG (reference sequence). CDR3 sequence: CAYIRRQFKETQYF. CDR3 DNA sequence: TGTGCCTACATTAGGAGGCAGTTTAAGGAGACCCAGTACTTC.